The rows below give T cell receptor beta chains drawn from one sample of a study of technical replicates of blood from four donors. Sequencing was performed with immunoSEQ multiplex PCR; in TCRdb, only in-frame clones are kept and a portion is missing. This table holds 90,000 to 100,000 clones, 90% to 96% found once. The source material was T cells isolated from PBMCs. The receptors here all came from a human donor in good health. The CDR3 runs from the conserved cysteine through the conserved F or W. The D gene is left open where the match is weak. Not every row has a clone size; where given, it reads once, few, many or a size class.

>-|TRBJ1-1|TRBV6-5|TRBD1
CASSYSMTGRTEAFF
>-|TRBJ2-7|TRBV27|TRBD2
CASSLVAGGSYEQYF
>-|TRBJ1-4|TRBV27|-
CASSDGGTNEKLFF
>-|TRBJ2-1|TRBV9|-
CASSVRGGSYNEQFF
>-|TRBJ2-2|TRBV27|-
CASSQAPFREDTGELFF
>-|TRBJ1-2|TRBV7-2|TRBD1
CASSFYHRGEFIYGYTF
>-|TRBJ1-2|TRBV5-1|-
CASRPRGDSTYGYTF
>-|TRBJ2-7|TRBV7-8|-
CASSSAESYEQYF
>-|TRBJ1-4|TRBV28|-
CASSPVVRQEKLFF
>-|TRBJ2-3|TRBV6-5|TRBD1
CASSAGQGPGDTQYF
>-|TRBJ1-1|TRBV30|-
CAWKGDTEAFF
>-|TRBJ1-3|TRBV11-1|TRBD1
CASSWTGGNTIYF
>-|TRBJ2-6|TRBV18|TRBD1
CASSPETGGTGANVLTF
>once|TRBJ2-7|TRBV6-1|TRBD1
CASSFGQAYEQYF
>-|TRBJ2-5|TRBV29-1|-
CSVEKGYQETQYF
>-|TRBJ1-1|TRBV19|-
CASRSTGTTEAFF
>-|TRBJ2-1|TRBV11-2|TRBD2
CASSLDFAGGYNEQFF